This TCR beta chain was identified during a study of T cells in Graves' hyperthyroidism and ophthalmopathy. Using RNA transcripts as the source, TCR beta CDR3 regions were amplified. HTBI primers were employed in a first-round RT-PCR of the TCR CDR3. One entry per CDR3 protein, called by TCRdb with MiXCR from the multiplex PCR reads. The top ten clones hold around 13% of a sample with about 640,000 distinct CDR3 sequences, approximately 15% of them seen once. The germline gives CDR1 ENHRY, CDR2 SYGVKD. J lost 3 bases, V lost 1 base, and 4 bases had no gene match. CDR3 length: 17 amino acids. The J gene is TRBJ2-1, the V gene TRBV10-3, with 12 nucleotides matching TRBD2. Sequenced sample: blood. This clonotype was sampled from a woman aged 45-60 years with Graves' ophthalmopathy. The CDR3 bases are TGTGCCATCAGTGAGTTGGGGACTAGCGGGTTCTACAATGAGCAGTTCTTC. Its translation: CAISELGTSGFYNEQFF.